The present T cell receptor (beta chain) was sequenced within a study of T cell repertoires in cytomegalovirus infection. Regarding the study as a whole: The ex vivo response was dominated by HLA-C-restricted CMV-specific TCR beta clonotypes. Based on cumulative public TCR beta family frequency, carriers of CMV plus the relevant HLA were identified.

Trimming removed 1 base from V and 5 bases from J, with 13 bases in between. This CDR3 has 15 amino acids. Per the germline V gene, CDR1 is SGHAT and CDR2 is FQNNGV. TCRdb passed the reads through MiXCR, listing each CDR3 protein once. Among hundreds of thousands of distinct CDR3 sequences, about 39% were seen once, and the ten largest hold roughly two fifths. About this clonotype: Its specificity is not known.

The sequencing used cultured PBMCs, collected from culture after CMV antigen stimulation. The chain uses TRBV11-2 and TRBJ2-3; D tentatively fits TRBD1 or TRBD2 (5 bases each). This receptor was identified in a human donor in good health (CMV status not recorded). Some clones in this sample may be carry-over from other donors' samples. CDR3 protein: CASSLGLAGLDTQYF. The DNA of the CDR3 is TGTGCCAGCAGCTTAGGGCTAGCAGGGTTAGATACGCAGTATTTT.